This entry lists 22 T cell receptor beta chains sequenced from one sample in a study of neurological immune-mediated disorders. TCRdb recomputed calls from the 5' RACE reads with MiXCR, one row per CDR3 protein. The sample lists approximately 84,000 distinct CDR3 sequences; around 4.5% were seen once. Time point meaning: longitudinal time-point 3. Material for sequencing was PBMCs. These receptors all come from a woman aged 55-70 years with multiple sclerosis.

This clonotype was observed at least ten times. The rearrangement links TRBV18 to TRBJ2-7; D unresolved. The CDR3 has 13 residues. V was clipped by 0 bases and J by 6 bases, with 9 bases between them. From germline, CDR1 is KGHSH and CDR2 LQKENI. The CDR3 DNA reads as TGTGCCAGCTCACCACCTTCACAGCGCGAGCAGTACTTC. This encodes CASSPPSQREQYF.

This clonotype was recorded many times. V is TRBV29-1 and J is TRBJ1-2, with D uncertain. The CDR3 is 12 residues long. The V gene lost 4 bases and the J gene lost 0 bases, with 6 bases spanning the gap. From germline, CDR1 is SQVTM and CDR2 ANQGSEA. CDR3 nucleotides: TGCAGCGTTGGTCATGCTAACTATGGCTACACCTTC. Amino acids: CSVGHANYGYTF.

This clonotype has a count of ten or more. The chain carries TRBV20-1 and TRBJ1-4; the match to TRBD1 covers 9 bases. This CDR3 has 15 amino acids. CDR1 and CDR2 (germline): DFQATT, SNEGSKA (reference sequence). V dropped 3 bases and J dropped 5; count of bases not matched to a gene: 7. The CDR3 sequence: CSASDSGTGNEKLFF. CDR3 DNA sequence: TGCAGTGCTAGCGATAGCGGGACAGGGAATGAAAAACTGTTTTTT.

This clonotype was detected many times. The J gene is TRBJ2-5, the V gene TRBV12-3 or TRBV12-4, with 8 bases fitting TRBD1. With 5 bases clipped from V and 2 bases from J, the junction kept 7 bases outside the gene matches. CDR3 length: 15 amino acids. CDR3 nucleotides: TGTGCCAGCAGTATAGGACAGGGTGGACAAGAGACCCAGTACTTC. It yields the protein CASSIGQGGQETQYF.

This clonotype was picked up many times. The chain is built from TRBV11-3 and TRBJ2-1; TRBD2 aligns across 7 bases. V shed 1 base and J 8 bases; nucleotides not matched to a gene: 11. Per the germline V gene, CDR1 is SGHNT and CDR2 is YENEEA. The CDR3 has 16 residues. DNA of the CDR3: TGTGCCAGCAGCTTAGGGGGCCAGGGAGGGAACTATGAGCAGTTCTTC. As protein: CASSLGGQGGNYEQFF.

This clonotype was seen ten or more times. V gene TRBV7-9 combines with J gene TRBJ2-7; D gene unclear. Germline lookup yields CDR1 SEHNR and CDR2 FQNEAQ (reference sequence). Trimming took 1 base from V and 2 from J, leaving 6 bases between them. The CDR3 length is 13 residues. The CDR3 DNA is TGTGCCAGCAGCTTAGTCGGAACCTACGAGCAGTACTTC. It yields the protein CASSLVGTYEQYF.

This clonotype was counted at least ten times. CDR3 nucleotide sequence: TGTGCCAGCAGCGGGACAGGGGATGGAGAGACCCAGTACTTC. Its translation: CASSGTGDGETQYF. The chain combines TRBV7-7 with TRBJ2-5; 10 nucleotides line up with TRBD1. Germline V lookup: CDR1 SSHAT, CDR2 FNYEAQ (reference sequence). The ends lost 5 bases at V and 4 bases at J; junction bases unmatched: 4. CDR3 length equals 14 residues.

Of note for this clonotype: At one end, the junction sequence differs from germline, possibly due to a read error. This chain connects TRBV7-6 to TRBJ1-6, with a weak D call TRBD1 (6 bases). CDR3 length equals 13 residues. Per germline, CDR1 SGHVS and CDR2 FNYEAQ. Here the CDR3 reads CVSQGTYNSPLHF. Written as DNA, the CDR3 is TGTGTCAGCCAGGGGACCTATAATTCACCCCTCCACTTT.

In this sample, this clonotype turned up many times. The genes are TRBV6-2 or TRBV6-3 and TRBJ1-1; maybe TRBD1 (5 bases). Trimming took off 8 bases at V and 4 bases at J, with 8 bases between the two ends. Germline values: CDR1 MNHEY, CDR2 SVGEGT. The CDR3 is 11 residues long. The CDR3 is CASLQGTEAFF. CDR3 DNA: TGTGCCAGCTTGCAGGGCACTGAAGCTTTCTTT.

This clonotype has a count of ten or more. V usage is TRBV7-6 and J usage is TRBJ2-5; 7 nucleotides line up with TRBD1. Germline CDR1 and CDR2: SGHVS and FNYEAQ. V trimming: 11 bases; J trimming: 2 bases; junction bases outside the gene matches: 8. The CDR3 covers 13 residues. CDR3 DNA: TGTGCCGGGTCGAGGGGGCGGCAAGAGACCCAGTACTTC. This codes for CAGSRGRQETQYF.

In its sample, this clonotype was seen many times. CDR3 in amino acids: CASSVKGAAYGYTF. The CDR3 DNA reads TGTGCCAGCAGCGTAAAGGGGGCGGCCTATGGCTACACCTTC. The chain is built from TRBV7-2 and TRBJ1-2, with TRBD1 matching 7 bases. After removal of 5 bases from V and 4 bases from J, the junction contained 7 bases not matched to a gene. CDR1 and CDR2 (germline): SGHTA, FQGNSA. The CDR3 contains 14 residues.

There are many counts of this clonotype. CDR3 in DNA: TGTGCCAGCAGCTTAGGCCTAGCGGCCTCGTTGGGCGACAATGAGCAGTTCTTC. Protein sequence: CASSLGLAASLGDNEQFF. This chain links TRBV7-6 with TRBJ2-1; 7 bases are shared with TRBD2. The germline gives CDR1 SGHVS, CDR2 FNYEAQ. J was trimmed by 5 bases and V by 1 base; bases with no gene match: 14. The CDR3 runs 18 residues.

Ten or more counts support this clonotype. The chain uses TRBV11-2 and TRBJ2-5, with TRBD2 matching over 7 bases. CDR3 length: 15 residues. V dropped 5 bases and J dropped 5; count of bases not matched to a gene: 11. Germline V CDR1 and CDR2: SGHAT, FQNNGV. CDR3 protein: CASSGGSGGRETQYF. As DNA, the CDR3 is TGTGCCAGCAGCGGGGGGTCGGGGGGACGCGAGACCCAGTACTTC.

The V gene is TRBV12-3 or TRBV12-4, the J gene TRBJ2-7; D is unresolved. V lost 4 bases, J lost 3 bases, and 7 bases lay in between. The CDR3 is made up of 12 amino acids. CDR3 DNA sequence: TGTGCCAGCAGTTCCAACTTCTACGAGCAGTACTTC. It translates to CASSSNFYEQYF.

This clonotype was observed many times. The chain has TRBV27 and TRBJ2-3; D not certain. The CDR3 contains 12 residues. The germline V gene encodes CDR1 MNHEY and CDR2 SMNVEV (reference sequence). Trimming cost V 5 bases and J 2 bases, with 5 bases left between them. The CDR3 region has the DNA TGTGCCAGCAGTGACCACACAGATACGCAGTATTTT. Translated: CASSDHTDTQYF.

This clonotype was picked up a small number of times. This chain's CDR3 is CAWSVSGGSYNEQFF. Here the CDR3 DNA reads TGTGCCTGGAGTGTAAGCGGCGGCTCCTACAATGAGCAGTTCTTC. J is TRBJ2-1 and V is TRBV30; a possible D gene is TRBD2 (5 bases). The CDR3 extends over 15 amino acids. Trimming removed 0 bases from V and 0 bases from J, with 9 bases in between. The germline CDR1 and CDR2 sequences are GTSNPN and SVGIG (reference sequence).

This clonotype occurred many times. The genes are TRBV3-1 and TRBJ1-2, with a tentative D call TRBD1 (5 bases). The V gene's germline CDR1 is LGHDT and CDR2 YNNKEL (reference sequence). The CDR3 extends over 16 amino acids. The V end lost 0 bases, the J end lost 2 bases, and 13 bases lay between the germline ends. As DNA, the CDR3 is TGTGCCAGCAGCCAAGATCGGGACCCGGGAAACTATGGCTACACCTTC. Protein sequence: CASSQDRDPGNYGYTF.

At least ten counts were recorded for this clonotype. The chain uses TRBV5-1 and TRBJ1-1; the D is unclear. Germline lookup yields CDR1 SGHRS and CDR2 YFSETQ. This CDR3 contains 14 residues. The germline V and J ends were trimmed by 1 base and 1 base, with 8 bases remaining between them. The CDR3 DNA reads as TGCGCCAGCAGCTTGCAAGCGTCGAACACTGAAGCTTTCTTT. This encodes CASSLQASNTEAFF.

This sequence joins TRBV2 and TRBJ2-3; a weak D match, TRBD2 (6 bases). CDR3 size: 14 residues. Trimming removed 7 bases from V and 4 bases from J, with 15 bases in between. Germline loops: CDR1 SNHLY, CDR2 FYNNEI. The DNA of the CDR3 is TGTGCCAGCACCTCGACTAGAGGATCAGATACGCAGTATTTT. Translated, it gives CASTSTRGSDTQYF.

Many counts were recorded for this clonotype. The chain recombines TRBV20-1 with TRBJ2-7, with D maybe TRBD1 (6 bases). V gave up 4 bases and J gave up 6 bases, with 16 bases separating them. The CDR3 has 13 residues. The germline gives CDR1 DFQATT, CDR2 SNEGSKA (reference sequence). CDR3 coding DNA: TGCAGTGCTAAGTCCTGGGGGCCAGTCGAGCAGTACTTC. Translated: CSAKSWGPVEQYF.

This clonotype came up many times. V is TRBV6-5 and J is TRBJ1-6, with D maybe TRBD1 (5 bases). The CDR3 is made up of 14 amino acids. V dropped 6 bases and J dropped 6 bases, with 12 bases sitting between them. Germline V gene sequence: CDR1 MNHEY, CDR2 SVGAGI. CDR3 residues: CASSNGTPNSPLHF. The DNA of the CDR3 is TGTGCCAGCAGCAACGGGACCCCTAATTCACCCCTCCACTTT.

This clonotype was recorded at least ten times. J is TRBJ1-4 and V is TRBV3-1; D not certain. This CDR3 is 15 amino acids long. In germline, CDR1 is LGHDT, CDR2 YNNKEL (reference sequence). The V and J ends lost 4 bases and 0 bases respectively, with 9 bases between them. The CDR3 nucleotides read TGTGCCAGCAGCCCAACAAGAGCAACTAATGAAAAACTGTTTTTT. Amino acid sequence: CASSPTRATNEKLFF.